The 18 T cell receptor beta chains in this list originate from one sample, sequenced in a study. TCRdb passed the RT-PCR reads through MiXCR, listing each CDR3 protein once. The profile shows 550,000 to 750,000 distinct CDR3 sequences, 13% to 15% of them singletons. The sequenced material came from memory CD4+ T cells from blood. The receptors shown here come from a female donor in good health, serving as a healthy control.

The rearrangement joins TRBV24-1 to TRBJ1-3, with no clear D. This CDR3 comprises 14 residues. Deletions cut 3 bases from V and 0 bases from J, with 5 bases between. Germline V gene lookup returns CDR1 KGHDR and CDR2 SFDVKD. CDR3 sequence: CATSDTNSGNTIYF. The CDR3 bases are TGTGCCACCAGTGATACGAACTCTGGAAACACCATATATTTT.

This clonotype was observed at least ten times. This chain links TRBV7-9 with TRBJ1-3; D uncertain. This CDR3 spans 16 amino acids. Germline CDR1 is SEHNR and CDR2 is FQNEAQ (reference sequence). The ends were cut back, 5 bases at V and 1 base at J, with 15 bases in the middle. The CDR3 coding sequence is TGTGCCAGCAGCCCGGCTCGGTCCGCGTCTGGAAACACCATATATTTT. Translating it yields CASSPARSASGNTIYF. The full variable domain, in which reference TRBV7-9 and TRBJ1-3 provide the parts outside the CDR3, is DTGVSQNPRHKITKRGQNVTFRCDPISEHNRLYWYRQTLGQGPEFLTYFQNEAQLEKSRLLSDRFSAERPKGSFSTLEIQRTEQGDSAMYLCASSPARSASGNTIYFGEGSWLTVV.

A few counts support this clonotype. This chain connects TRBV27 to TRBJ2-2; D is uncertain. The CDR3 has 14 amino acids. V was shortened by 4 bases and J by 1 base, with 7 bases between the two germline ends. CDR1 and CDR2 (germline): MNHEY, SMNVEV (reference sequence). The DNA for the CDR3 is TGTGCCAGCAGTTCTCGACAGAACACCGGGGAGCTGTTTTTT. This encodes CASSSRQNTGELFF.

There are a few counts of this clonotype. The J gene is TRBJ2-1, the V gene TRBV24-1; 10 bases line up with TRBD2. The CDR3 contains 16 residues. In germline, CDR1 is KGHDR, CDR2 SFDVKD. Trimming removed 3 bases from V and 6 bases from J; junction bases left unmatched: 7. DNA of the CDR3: TGTGCCACCAGTGATCCCCAAGCGGGAGGGGCCAATGAGCAGTTCTTC. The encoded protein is CATSDPQAGGANEQFF.

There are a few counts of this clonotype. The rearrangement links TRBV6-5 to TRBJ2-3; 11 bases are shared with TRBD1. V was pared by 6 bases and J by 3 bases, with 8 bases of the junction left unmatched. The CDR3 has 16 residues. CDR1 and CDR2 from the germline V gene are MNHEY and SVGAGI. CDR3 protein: CASSRTGGQETDTQYF. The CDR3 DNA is TGTGCCAGCAGCCGGACAGGGGGCCAGGAGACAGATACGCAGTATTTT.

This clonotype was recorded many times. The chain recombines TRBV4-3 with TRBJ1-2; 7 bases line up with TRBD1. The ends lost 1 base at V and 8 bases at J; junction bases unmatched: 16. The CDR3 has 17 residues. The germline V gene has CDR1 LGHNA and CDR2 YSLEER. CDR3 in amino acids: CASSQVTSADRVHGYTF. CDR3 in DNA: TGCGCCAGCAGCCAAGTGACTTCGGCTGACAGGGTGCACGGCTACACCTTC.

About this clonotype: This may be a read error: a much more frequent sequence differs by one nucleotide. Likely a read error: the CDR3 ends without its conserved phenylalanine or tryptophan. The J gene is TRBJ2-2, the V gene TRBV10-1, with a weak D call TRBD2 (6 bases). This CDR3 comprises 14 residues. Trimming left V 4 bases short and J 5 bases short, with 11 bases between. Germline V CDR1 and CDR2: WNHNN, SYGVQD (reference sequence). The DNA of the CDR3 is TGCGCCAGCAGTGCCTCCGGGAGAACCGGGGAGCTGTTTCTT. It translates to CASSASGRTGELFL.

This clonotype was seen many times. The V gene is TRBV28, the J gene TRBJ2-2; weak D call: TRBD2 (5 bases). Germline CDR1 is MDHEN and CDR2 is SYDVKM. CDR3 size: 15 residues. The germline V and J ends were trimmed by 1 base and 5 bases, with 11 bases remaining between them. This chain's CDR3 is CASSLSGSRTGELFF. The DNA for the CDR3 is TGTGCCAGCAGTTTATCTGGGAGTCGGACCGGGGAGCTGTTTTTT. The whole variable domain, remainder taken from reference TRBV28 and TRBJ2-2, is DVKVTQSSRYLVKRTGEKVFLECVQDMDHENMFWYRQDPGLGLRLIYFSYDVKMKEKGDIPEGYSVSREKKERFSLILESASTNQTSMYLCASSLSGSRTGELFFGEGSRLTVL.

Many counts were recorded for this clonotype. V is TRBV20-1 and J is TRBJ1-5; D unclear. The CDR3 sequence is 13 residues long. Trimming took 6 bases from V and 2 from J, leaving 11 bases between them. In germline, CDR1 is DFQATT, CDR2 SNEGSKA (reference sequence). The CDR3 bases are TGCAGTGCCGGGCCGCGCGGCAATCAGCCCCAGCATTTT. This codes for CSAGPRGNQPQHF.

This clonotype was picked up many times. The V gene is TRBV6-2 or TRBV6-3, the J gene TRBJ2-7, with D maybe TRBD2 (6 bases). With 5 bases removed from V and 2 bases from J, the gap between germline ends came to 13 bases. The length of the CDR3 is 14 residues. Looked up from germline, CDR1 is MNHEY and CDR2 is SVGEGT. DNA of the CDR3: TGTGCCAGCAGTCGACCCAGGGAGGCCTACGAGCAGTACTTC. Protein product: CASSRPREAYEQYF.

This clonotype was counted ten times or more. Here the CDR3 reads CASSRYSGTGGYGYTF. The CDR3 nucleotides read TGTGCCAGCAGCCGCTACTCCGGGACAGGGGGCTATGGCTACACCTTC. The gene calls are TRBV5-5 and TRBJ1-2; 11 bases agree with TRBD1. The CDR3 covers 16 residues. The germline V gene has CDR1 SGHKS and CDR2 YYEKEE (reference sequence). The junction had 9 bases not matched to a gene; V was cut back by 4 bases and J by 4 bases. The entire variable domain, with the rest obtained from reference TRBV5-5 and TRBJ1-2, is as follows: DAGVTQSPTHLIKTRGQQVTLRCSPISGHKSVSWYQQVLGQGPQFIFQYYEKEERGRGNFPDRFSARQFPNYSSELNVNALLLGDSALYLCASSRYSGTGGYGYTFGSGTRLTVV.

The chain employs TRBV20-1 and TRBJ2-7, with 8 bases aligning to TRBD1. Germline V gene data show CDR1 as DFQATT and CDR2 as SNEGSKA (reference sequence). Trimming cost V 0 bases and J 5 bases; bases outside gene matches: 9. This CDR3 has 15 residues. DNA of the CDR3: TGCAGTGCTAGAGATAGTCAGGGGGCTGGCGACGAGCAGTACTTC. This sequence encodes CSARDSQGAGDEQYF.

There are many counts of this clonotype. In DNA form, the CDR3 reads TGTGCCAGCAGCTTAGCGGGGGATTTTTCACCCCTCCACTTT. This codes for CASSLAGDFSPLHF. The chain recombines TRBV7-9 with TRBJ1-6, with D perhaps TRBD1 (5 bases). The length of the CDR3 is 14 residues. Trimming took off 0 bases at V and 9 bases at J, with 9 bases between the two ends. Germline CDR1 SEHNR, CDR2 FQNEAQ (reference sequence).

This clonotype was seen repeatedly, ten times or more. The CDR3 bases are TGTGCCAGCAGTCCGAGGCCCCAACGGCAAGAGACCCAGTACTTC. Residues: CASSPRPQRQETQYF. This chain uses TRBV6-6 with TRBJ2-5; D remains unclear. V was trimmed by 5 bases and J by 2 bases, leaving 15 bases between them. CDR3 length equals 15 residues. Germline values: CDR1 MNHNY, CDR2 SVGAGI (reference sequence).

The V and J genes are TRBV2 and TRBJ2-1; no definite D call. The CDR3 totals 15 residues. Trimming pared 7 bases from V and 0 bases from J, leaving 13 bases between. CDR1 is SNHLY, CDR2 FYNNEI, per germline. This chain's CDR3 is CASTRAEDSYNEQFF. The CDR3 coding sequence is TGTGCCAGCACGCGAGCAGAGGACTCCTACAATGAGCAGTTCTTC.

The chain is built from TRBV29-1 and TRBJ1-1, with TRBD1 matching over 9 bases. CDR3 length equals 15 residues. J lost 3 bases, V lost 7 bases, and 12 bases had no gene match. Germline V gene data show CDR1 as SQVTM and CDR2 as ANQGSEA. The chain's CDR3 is CSAGGQQGADTEAFF. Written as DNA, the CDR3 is TGCAGCGCCGGGGGTCAACAGGGGGCGGACACTGAAGCTTTCTTT.

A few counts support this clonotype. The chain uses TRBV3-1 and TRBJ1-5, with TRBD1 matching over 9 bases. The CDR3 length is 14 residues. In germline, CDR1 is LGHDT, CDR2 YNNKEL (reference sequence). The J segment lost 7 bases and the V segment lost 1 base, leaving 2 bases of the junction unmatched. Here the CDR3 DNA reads TGTGCCAGCAGCCAAGGGACAGGGGAGCAGCCCCAGCATTTT. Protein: CASSQGTGEQPQHF.

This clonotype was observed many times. This chain's CDR3 is CSVERNQETQYF. CDR3 DNA: TGCAGCGTGGAGCGCAACCAAGAGACCCAGTACTTC. This chain uses TRBV29-1 with TRBJ2-5; D is unclear. V was clipped by 6 bases and J by 0 bases, with 8 bases between them. The CDR3 covers 12 residues. CDR1 and CDR2 from the germline V gene are SQVTM and ANQGSEA.